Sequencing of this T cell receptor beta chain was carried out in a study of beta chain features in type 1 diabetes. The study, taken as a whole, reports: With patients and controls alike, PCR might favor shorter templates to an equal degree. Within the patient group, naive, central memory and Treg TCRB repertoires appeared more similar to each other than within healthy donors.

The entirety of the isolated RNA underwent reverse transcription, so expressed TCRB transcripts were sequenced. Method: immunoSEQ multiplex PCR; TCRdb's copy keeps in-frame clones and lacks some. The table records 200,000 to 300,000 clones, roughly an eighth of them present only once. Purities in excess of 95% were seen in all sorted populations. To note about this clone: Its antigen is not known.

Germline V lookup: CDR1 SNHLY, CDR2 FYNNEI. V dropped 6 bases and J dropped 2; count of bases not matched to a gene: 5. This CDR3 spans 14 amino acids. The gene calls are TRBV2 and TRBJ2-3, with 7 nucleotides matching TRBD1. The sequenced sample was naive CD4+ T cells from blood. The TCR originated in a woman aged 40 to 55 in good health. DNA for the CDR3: TGTGCCAGCAGGAGCAGGGGGACCACAGATACGCAGTATTTT. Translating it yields CASRSRGTTDTQYF. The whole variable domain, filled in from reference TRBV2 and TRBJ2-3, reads EPEVTQTPSHQVTQMGQEVILRCVPISNHLYFYWYRQILGQKVEFLVSFYNNEISEKSEIFDDQFSVERPDGSNFTLKIRSTKLEDSAMYFCASRSRGTTDTQYFGPGTRLTVL.